Given below is one TCR beta chain in context. The antigen remains undetermined. The sample is drawn from a study of shared clonotypes between healthy human individuals. Germline loops: CDR1 SGHTA, CDR2 FQGTGA. There are 15 residues in the CDR3. Trimming at V came to 5 bases and at J to 7 bases, leaving 9 bases not matched to a gene. Adult donors, all healthy and HIV-negative, had no recent acute infections or vaccinations. The donors, all of them Caucasian adults, lived in Nashville, Tennessee. Data came from immunoSEQ multiplex PCR; TCRdb stores just in-frame clones and leaves some out. The sample consists of approximately 92,000 clones, approximately 75% of them appearing once. Study-level results: Clonotype sharing across donors was expected to vary with sequencing depth.

This receptor was taken from a man between 25 and 39 years old in good health. Sequencing used memory CD8+ T cells sorted from blood. Subset indicated: CD45RO+ cells pooled with CCR7-negative TemRA cells. The chain has TRBV7-3 and TRBJ2-2; TRBD1 matches at 8 bases. CDR3 protein: CASSVDRGKGGELFF. The CDR3 DNA reads as TGTGCCAGCAGCGTAGACAGGGGAAAAGGCGGGGAGCTGTTTTTT.